The 18 T cell receptor beta chains reported below all come from one sample, sequenced in a study of blood T cell repertoires in COVID-19. Measured with immunoSEQ multiplex PCR; TCRdb has only the in-frame clones, and not every one. The table lists over 150,000 clones, roughly 84% of them singletons, with roughly 7% in the top ten. Input material: PBMCs or T cells enriched from blood (not recorded which). These receptors were collected from a woman aged 50 to 65 who had recovered from COVID-19.

This chain links TRBV27 with TRBJ2-7; the D gene is possibly TRBD1 (6 bases). This CDR3 has 13 residues. The germline V and J ends were trimmed by 8 bases and 3 bases, with 14 bases remaining between them. Germline V lookup: CDR1 MNHEY, CDR2 SMNVEV (reference sequence). The CDR3, as DNA: TGTGCCAGCGGCCTGACAGGCCTCTACGAGCAGTACTTC. It is translated as CASGLTGLYEQYF.

The rearrangement uses TRBV6-1 and TRBJ1-6, with a tentative D call TRBD1 (6 bases). From germline, CDR1 is MNHNS and CDR2 SASEGT. Trimming pared 1 base from V and 4 bases from J, leaving 8 bases between. The CDR3 is 15 residues long. CDR3 DNA: TGTGCCAGCAGTGAAGGGACAGCTTATAATTCACCCCTCCACTTT. It encodes CASSEGTAYNSPLHF.

This clone was detected a few times. This chain connects TRBV14 to TRBJ2-7, with a tentative D call TRBD2 (6 bases). The CDR3 is made up of 13 amino acids. V gave up 6 bases and J gave up 1 base, with 10 bases separating them. The germline CDR1 and CDR2 sequences are SGHDN and FVKESK. CDR3 loop: CASRRLGSYEQYF. The CDR3 region has the DNA TGTGCCAGCAGGCGACTAGGATCCTACGAGCAGTACTTC.

Here the CDR3 DNA reads TGTGCCAGCAGTTACTCGAAACTCCTCTACAATGAGCAGTTCTTC. Encoded protein: CASSYSKLLYNEQFF. The rearrangement joins TRBV6-5 to TRBJ2-1; D is undetermined. This CDR3 contains 15 residues. With 0 bases removed from V and 3 bases from J, the gap between germline ends came to 9 bases. Per germline, CDR1 MNHEY and CDR2 SVGAGI.

The CDR3 nucleotides read TGTGCCAGCAGCCTTACAGGGGCCCTTGAAGCTTTCTTT. Translation: CASSLTGALEAFF. The chain couples TRBV7-9 to TRBJ1-1, with 7 bases lining up with TRBD1. Trimming at V came to 5 bases and at J to 7 bases, leaving 7 bases not matched to a gene. Germline loops: CDR1 SEHNR, CDR2 FQNEAQ (reference sequence). This CDR3 is 13 amino acids long.

V gene TRBV12-3 or TRBV12-4 combines with J gene TRBJ1-1, with no clear D. Trimming shortened V by 4 bases and J by 1 base, and 7 bases separated the two germline ends. There are 13 residues in the CDR3. The CDR3 DNA sequence: TGTGCCAGCAGTTCACAACCGAACACTGAAGCTTTCTTT. Its protein is CASSSQPNTEAFF.

This clone came up once. This sequence joins TRBV7-3 and TRBJ2-1, with a tentative D call TRBD2 (6 bases). CDR1 SGHTA and CDR2 FQGTGA come from the germline V gene. The CDR3 contains 14 residues. V was clipped by 5 bases and J by 4 bases, with 12 bases between them. The CDR3 nucleotides are TGTGCCAGCAGCCCTAGGCGGGGATACAATGAGCAGTTCTTC. Its translation: CASSPRRGYNEQFF.

This chain connects TRBV28 to TRBJ2-7, with a weak D call TRBD1 (6 bases). V was clipped by 1 base and J by 10 bases, with 17 bases between them. The CDR3 is 14 amino acids. CDR1 is MDHEN, CDR2 SYDVKM, per germline. CDR3 protein: CASSLLNPPGHQYF. CDR3 nucleotide sequence: TGTGCCAGCAGTTTATTGAACCCCCCGGGACACCAGTACTTC. Using reference TRBV28 and TRBJ2-7 for the parts outside the CDR3, the full variable domain is DVKVTQSSRYLVKRTGEKVFLECVQDMDHENMFWYRQDPGLGLRLIYFSYDVKMKEKGDIPEGYSVSREKKERFSLILESASTNQTSMYLCASSLLNPPGHQYFGPGTRLTVT.

This chain uses TRBV7-3 with TRBJ2-1; the match to TRBD2 covers 13 bases. The CDR3 contains 16 residues. CDR1 and CDR2 (germline): SGHTA, FQGTGA. Unmatched junction bases numbered 11, after V lost 5 bases and J lost 10 bases. The CDR3, as DNA: TGTGCCAGCAGCCCAGGGACTAGCGGGATTGGGCAAGAGCAGTTCTTC. It is translated as CASSPGTSGIGQEQFF.

This chain connects TRBV5-5 to TRBJ1-1, with D unclear. The CDR3 spans 12 residues. With 1 base removed from V and 4 bases from J, the gap between germline ends came to 5 bases. CDR1 SGHKS and CDR2 YYEKEE come from the germline V gene (reference sequence). In DNA form, the CDR3 reads TGTGCCAGCAGCTTGAGCTTCACTGAAGCTTTCTTT. Amino acid sequence: CASSLSFTEAFF. Using reference TRBV5-5 and TRBJ1-1 for the parts outside the CDR3, the full variable domain is DAGVTQSPTHLIKTRGQQVTLRCSPISGHKSVSWYQQVLGQGPQFIFQYYEKEERGRGNFPDRFSARQFPNYSSELNVNALLLGDSALYLCASSLSFTEAFFGQGTRLTVV.

The J gene is TRBJ2-7, the V gene TRBV28; 7 bases align to TRBD1. The CDR3 length is 15 residues. V lost 3 bases and J lost 0; bases outside the gene matches: 5. CDR1 MDHEN and CDR2 SYDVKM come from the germline V gene. Here the CDR3 DNA reads TGTGCCAGCAGTTTGTGGGACAGTCACTCCTACGAGCAGTACTTC. Encoded protein: CASSLWDSHSYEQYF.

The chain links TRBV24-1 to TRBJ2-1, with TRBD1 matching over 10 bases. V gave up 5 bases and J gave up 8 bases; unmatched junction bases: 14. CDR1 is KGHDR and CDR2 is SFDVKD in the germline V gene. CDR3 size: 17 residues. The chain's CDR3 is CATSVSPGTGEVDEQFF. The CDR3 region has the DNA TGTGCCACCAGTGTCTCTCCCGGGACAGGGGAGGTCGATGAGCAGTTCTTC.

The chain employs TRBV11-2 and TRBJ2-3, with TRBD2 matching 14 bases. This CDR3 is 14 amino acids long. Germline CDR1 reads SGHAT; CDR2 reads FQNNGV. V was clipped by 5 bases and J by 6 bases; unmatched bases: 1. Here the CDR3 reads CASSGTSGSDTQYF. CDR3 nucleotide sequence: TGTGCCAGCAGCGGGACTAGCGGGAGTGATACGCAGTATTTT. Full variable domain (outside the CDR3, taken from reference TRBV11-2 and TRBJ2-3): EAGVAQSPRYKIIEKRQSVAFWCNPISGHATLYWYQQILGQGPKLLIQFQNNGVVDDSQLPKDRFSAERLKGVDSTLKIQPAKLEDSAVYLCASSGTSGSDTQYFGPGTRLTVL.

This clone was picked up one time. This chain connects TRBV24-1 to TRBJ2-1; TRBD1 matches 8 bases. This CDR3 has 19 amino acids. In germline, CDR1 is KGHDR, CDR2 SFDVKD. J gave up 7 bases and V 5 bases, and 21 bases lay outside the gene matches. In nucleotides, the CDR3 is TGTGCCACCAGTGCCCTCCTGGGACAGGACCCATCCAACACGAATGAGCAGTTCTTC. Translated, it gives CATSALLGQDPSNTNEQFF.

The chain employs TRBV6-6 and TRBJ1-6; 10 bases align to TRBD1. Germline loops: CDR1 MNHNY, CDR2 SVGAGI (reference sequence). V shed 6 bases, J shed 7 bases, and the junction held 6 bases outside the gene matches. The CDR3 has 15 amino acids. The CDR3 protein is CASSLPGQGNSPLHF. CDR3 nucleotide sequence: TGTGCCAGCAGCCTACCGGGACAGGGGAATTCACCCCTCCACTTT.

This clone appeared once. The chain links TRBV7-2 to TRBJ2-7, with 7 bases lining up with TRBD2. From germline, CDR1 is SGHTA and CDR2 FQGNSA. The length of the CDR3 is 14 residues. With V trimmed by 3 bases and J by 3 bases, 5 bases remained unmatched. CDR3 residues: CASSLRLADYEQYF. The CDR3 DNA reads TGTGCCAGCAGCTTGCGACTAGCTGACTACGAGCAGTACTTC.

This rearrangement joins TRBV13 to TRBJ1-2; 8 bases align to TRBD1. V trimming: 5 bases; J trimming: 0 bases; junction bases outside the gene matches: 8. The CDR3 covers 16 residues. Germline-derived CDR1 and CDR2 are PRHDT and FYEKMQ (reference sequence). The CDR3 DNA reads as TGTGCCAGCAGCATCGGGACAGGTACTTCTAACTATGGCTACACCTTC. Protein: CASSIGTGTSNYGYTF.

The chain recombines TRBV28 with TRBJ2-7; 8 bases agree with TRBD2. The germline CDR1 and CDR2 sequences are MDHEN and SYDVKM. V dropped 5 bases and J dropped 7; count of bases not matched to a gene: 10. This CDR3 spans 14 amino acids. The CDR3 sequence: CASSPAGGAEEQYF. In nucleotides, the CDR3 is TGTGCCAGCAGTCCCGCCGGGGGGGCGGAGGAGCAGTACTTC. The variable domain in full, with the rest retrieved from reference TRBV28 and TRBJ2-7, is DVKVTQSSRYLVKRTGEKVFLECVQDMDHENMFWYRQDPGLGLRLIYFSYDVKMKEKGDIPEGYSVSREKKERFSLILESASTNQTSMYLCASSPAGGAEEQYFGPGTRLTVT.